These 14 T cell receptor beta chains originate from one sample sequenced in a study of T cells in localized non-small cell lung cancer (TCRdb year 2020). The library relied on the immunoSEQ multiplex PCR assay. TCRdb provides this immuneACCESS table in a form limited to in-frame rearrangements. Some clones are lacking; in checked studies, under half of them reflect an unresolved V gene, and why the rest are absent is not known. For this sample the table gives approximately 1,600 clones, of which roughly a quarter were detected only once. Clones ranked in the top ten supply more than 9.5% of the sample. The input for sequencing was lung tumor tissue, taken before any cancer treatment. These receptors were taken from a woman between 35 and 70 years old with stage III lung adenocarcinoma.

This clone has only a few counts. CDR3 in amino acids: CASSVSGSRGNEQFF. The CDR3 DNA reads TGTGCCAGCAGCGTTAGCGGGAGTAGGGGCAATGAGCAGTTCTTC. V gene TRBV9 combines with J gene TRBJ2-1; 9 bases align to TRBD2. CDR3 length equals 15 residues. The V gene end was trimmed by 2 bases and the J gene end by 6 bases; junction bases not matched to a gene: 6. The germline gives CDR1 SGDLS, CDR2 YYNGEE.

The CDR3 reads CASSPLSGTKAFF. In DNA form, the CDR3 reads TGTGCCAGCAGCCCACTCTCCGGGACCAAAGCTTTCTTT. The rearrangement uses TRBV14 and TRBJ1-1; TRBD1 is a possible D gene (5 bases). V was shortened by 4 bases and J by 9 bases, with 15 bases between the two germline ends. This CDR3 is built from 13 residues. Germline V lookup: CDR1 SGHDN, CDR2 FVKESK.

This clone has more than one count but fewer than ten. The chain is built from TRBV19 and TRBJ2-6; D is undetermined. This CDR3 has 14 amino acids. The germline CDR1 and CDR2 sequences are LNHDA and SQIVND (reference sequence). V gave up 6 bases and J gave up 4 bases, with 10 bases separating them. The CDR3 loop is CASRTKLGANVLTF. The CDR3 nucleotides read TGTGCCAGTAGGACAAAACTGGGGGCCAACGTCCTGACTTTC.

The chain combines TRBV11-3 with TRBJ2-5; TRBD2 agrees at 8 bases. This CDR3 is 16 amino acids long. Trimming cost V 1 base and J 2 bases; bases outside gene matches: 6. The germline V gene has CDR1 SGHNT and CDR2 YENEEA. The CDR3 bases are TGTGCCAGCAGCTTAGTCCTAGCGGGCACGCAAGAGACCCAGTACTTC. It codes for CASSLVLAGTQETQYF.

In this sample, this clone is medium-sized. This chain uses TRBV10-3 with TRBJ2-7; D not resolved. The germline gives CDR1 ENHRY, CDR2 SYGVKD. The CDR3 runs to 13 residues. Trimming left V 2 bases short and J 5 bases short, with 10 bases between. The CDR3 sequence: CAISEGLANEQYF. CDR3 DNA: TGTGCCATCAGTGAGGGGTTAGCTAACGAGCAGTACTTC.

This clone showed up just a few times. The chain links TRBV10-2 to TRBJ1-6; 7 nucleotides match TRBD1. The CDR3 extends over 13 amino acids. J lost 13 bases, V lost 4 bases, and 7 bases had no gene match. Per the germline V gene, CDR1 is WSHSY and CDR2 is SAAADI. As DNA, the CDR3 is TGCGCCAGCAGTGTAGGGGGCCCCTCGCCCCTCCACTTT. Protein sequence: CASSVGGPSPLHF.

CDR3 sequence reads: CASSLGETGFVYEQYF. CDR3 sequence (DNA): TGTGCCAGCAGCTTAGGAGAGACAGGGTTCGTTTACGAGCAGTACTTC. The V gene is TRBV11-3, the J gene TRBJ2-7, with 7 nucleotides matching TRBD1. Germline loops: CDR1 SGHNT, CDR2 YENEEA. V gave up 1 base and J gave up 4 bases; unmatched junction bases: 10. The CDR3 consists of 16 residues. Complete variable domain (other parts from reference TRBV11-3 and TRBJ2-7): EAGVVQSPRYKIIEKKQPVAFWCNPISGHNTLYWYLQNLGQGPELLIRYENEEAVDDSQLPKDRFSAERLKGVDSTLKIQPAELGDSAVYLCASSLGETGFVYEQYFGPGTRLTVT.

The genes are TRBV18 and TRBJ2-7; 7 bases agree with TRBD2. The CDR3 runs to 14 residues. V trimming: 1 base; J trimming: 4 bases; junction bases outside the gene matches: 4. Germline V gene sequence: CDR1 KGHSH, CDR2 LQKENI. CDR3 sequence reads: CASSPQTSSYEQYF. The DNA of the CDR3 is TGTGCCAGCTCACCACAGACTAGCTCGTACGAGCAGTACTTC.

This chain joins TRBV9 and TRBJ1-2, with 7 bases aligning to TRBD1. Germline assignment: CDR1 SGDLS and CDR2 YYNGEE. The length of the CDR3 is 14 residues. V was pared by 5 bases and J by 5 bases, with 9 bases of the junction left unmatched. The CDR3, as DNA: TGTGCCAGCAGTGAACCGGGACAGAGATATGGCTACACCTTC. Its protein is CASSEPGQRYGYTF.

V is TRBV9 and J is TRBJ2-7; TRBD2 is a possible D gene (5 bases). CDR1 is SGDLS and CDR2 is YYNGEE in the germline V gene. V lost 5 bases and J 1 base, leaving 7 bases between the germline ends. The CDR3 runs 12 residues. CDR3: CASRGRSYEQYF. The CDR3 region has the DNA TGTGCCAGCAGAGGGAGATCCTACGAGCAGTACTTC.

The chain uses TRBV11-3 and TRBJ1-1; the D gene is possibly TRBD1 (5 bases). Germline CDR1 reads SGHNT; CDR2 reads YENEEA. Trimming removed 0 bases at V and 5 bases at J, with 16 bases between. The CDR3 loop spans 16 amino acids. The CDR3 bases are TGTGCCAGCAGCTTAGATAGGAGGGGCTGCTTGACTGAAGCTTTCTTT. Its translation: CASSLDRRGCLTEAFF.

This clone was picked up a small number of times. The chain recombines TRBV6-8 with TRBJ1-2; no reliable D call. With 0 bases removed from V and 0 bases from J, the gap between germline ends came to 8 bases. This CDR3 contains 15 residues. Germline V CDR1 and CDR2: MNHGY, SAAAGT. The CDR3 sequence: CASSYSKRANYGYTF. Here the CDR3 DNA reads TGTGCCAGCAGTTACTCGAAGAGAGCTAACTATGGCTACACCTTC.

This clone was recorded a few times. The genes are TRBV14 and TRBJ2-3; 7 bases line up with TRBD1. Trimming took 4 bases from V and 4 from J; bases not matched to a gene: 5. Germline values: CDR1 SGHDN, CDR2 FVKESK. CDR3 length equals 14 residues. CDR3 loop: CASSPRQGSDTQYF. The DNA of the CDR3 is TGTGCCAGCAGCCCAAGACAGGGCTCAGATACGCAGTATTTT.

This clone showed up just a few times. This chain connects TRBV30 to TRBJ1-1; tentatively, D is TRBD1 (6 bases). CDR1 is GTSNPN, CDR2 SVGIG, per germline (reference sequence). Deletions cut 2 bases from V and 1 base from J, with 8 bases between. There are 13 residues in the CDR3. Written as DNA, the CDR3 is TGTGCCTGGAGTATAGGGGGGAACACTGAAGCTTTCTTT. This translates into CAWSIGGNTEAFF. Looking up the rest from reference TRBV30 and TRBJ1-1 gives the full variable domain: SQTIHQWPATLVQPVGSPLSLECTVEGTSNPNLYWYRQAAGRGLQLLFYSVGIGQISSEVPQNLSASRPQDRQFILSSKKLLLSDSGFYLCAWSIGGNTEAFFGQGTRLTVV.